The entry below gives a single T cell receptor (beta chain) sequence along with its context. Its target is not known. Positively selected for CCR7, the CD45RO-negative cells used as naive CD8 cells excluded terminally differentiated effector memory CD45RA+ cells. All of the donors resided in Nashville, Tennessee, and each was a Caucasian adult. The data belong to a study of shared clonotypes between healthy human individuals. General study results and limits: The sole specimen, blood, was sampled, and tissue repertoires likely differ. For naive CD4 cells, roughly 5% of clonotypes were shared across a few donors. Clonotypes not shared had lower generation probabilities than those common to all four donors.

Profiling relied on immunoSEQ multiplex PCR, and the TCRdb table lists in-frame clones only, not all of them. The table has about 2,100,000 clones, more than 85% seen once. CDR3 length: 14 amino acids. The germline V gene has CDR1 SGHTA and CDR2 FQGNSA. J was trimmed by 11 bases and V by 4 bases; bases with no gene match: 4. This chain uses TRBV7-2 with TRBJ2-3; 15 bases align to TRBD2. The source material was naive CD8+ T cells from PBMCs. This sequence was found in a man younger than 35 in good health. Some clones in this sample may be carry-over from other donors' samples. The DNA for the CDR3 is TGTGCCAGCAGCTGGGGACTAGCGGGAGGCGGGCAGTATTTT. Protein product: CASSWGLAGGGQYF.